Listed below are T cell receptor beta chains from one sample, sequenced in a study of cytomegalovirus exposure and HLA in healthy donors. Only in-frame clones appear in the TCRdb table, and some are missing; sequencing was by immunoSEQ multiplex PCR. Altogether about 170,000 clones are present, around three quarters being singletons, with the ten largest covering approximately 2.2%. Sequenced input: PBMCs. The receptors shown here come from a woman in her twenties or thirties in good health and CMV-seropositive. Both conserved end residues are part of each CDR3. The order of the fields is V gene, clone size, CDR3 length, J gene, D gene, CDR3 DNA, CDR3 protein. D genes are given only for firm matches. Size values are once, few and many counts, or a class for expanded clones, and some rows have none.

>TRBV9|.|16|TRBJ2-1|TRBD2
TGTGCCAGCAGCGGTTCTAGCGGGAAAATATACAATGAGCAGTTCTTC
CASSGSSGKIYNEQFF
>TRBV15|.|15|TRBJ1-2|TRBD1
TGTGCCACCAGCAGCCCGAAAGGGGGCGACTATGGCTACACCTTC
CATSSPKGGDYGYTF
>TRBV7-9|once|13|TRBJ1-2|.
TGTGCCAGCAGTTCTCAAACAGGGTACGGCTACACCTTC
CASSSQTGYGYTF
>TRBV5-1|few|14|TRBJ2-2|.
TGCGCCAGCAGCGATCTAAGGGGCACCGGGGAGCTGTTTTTT
CASSDLRGTGELFF
>TRBV27|.|16|TRBJ2-3|TRBD1
TGTGCCAGCAGTTTATCTCGTGGGACAGGCAGAGATACGCAGTATTTT
CASSLSRGTGRDTQYF
>TRBV15|.|13|TRBJ2-1|.
TGTGCCACCAGCAGACAAAATAACCAGGGACAGTTCTTC
CATSRQNNQGQFF
>TRBV5-1|few|16|TRBJ2-3|.
TGCGCCAGCAGCTTGGATAACAGGCTCTTTCCAGATACGCAGTATTTT
CASSLDNRLFPDTQYF
>TRBV7-2|.|15|TRBJ2-2|.
TGTGCCAGCAGCTTTTACGGGGGGAACACCGGGGAGCTGTTTTTT
CASSFYGGNTGELFF
>TRBV2|.|14|TRBJ1-1|.
TGTGCCAGCAGTTTATTGAGGGAGAACACTGAAGCTTTCTTT
CASSLLRENTEAFF
>TRBV2|.|13|TRBJ2-1|.
TGTGCCAGCAGTCTACTAGAAAACAATGAGCAGTTCTTC
CASSLLENNEQFF
>TRBV5-6|.|15|TRBJ2-5|.
TGTGCCAGCAGCCTGGGACGTCGGCAGGAAGAGACCCAGTACTTC
CASSLGRRQEETQYF
>TRBV7-2|.|14|TRBJ2-7|.
TGTGCCAGCAGCTTAGGACCGCAGGCCTACGAGCAGTACTTC
CASSLGPQAYEQYF
>TRBV2|.|13|TRBJ2-1|TRBD2
TGTGCCAGCATGGGACTACCGACGGATGAGCAGTTCTTC
CASMGLPTDEQFF
>TRBV19|.|15|TRBJ2-6|.
TGTGCCAGTAGTATGTTCGTCTCTGGGGCCAACGTCCTGACTTTC
CASSMFVSGANVLTF
>TRBV6-7|.|16|TRBJ2-1|TRBD2
TGTGCCAGCAGTTACTCAACTAGCGGGAGTCACAATGAGCAGTTCTTC
CASSYSTSGSHNEQFF
>TRBV5-1|.|17|TRBJ2-3|TRBD2
TGCGCCAGCAGCTTGGGGGAGACTAGCGAAGTAGGAGATACGCAGTATTTT
CASSLGETSEVGDTQYF
>TRBV6-1|once|15|TRBJ2-7|TRBD1
TGTGCCAGCAGTGAAGAGCGGGACAGGGACTACGAGCAGTACTTC
CASSEERDRDYEQYF
>TRBV5-1|few|15|TRBJ2-3|.
TGCGCCAGCAGCTTGTCAGGGTATTACACAGATACGCAGTATTTT
CASSLSGYYTDTQYF
>TRBV15|.|15|TRBJ1-2|.
TGTGCCACCAGCTTTAGACTGATCACCACTATGGCTAACACCTTC
CATSFRLITTMANTF
>TRBV15|.|17|TRBJ1-1|TRBD1
TGTGCCACCAGCAGAGTGCTGCGGGACAGCCCGAACACTGAAGCTTTCTTT
CATSRVLRDSPNTEAFF
>TRBV5-1|.|13|TRBJ2-3|.
TGCGCCAGCAGCCAACAGGGCACAGATACGCAGTATTTT
CASSQQGTDTQYF
>TRBV5-4|.|15|TRBJ2-5|.
TGTGCCAGCAGCTTGACCGGTGGAGGAAGGGAGACCCAGTACTTC
CASSLTGGGRETQYF
>TRBV5-1|once|15|TRBJ2-1|.
TGCGCCAGCAGCTTGGGTCTAGCGTATTACAATGAGCAGTTCTTC
CASSLGLAYYNEQFF
>TRBV5-6|.|13|TRBJ2-1|.
TGTGCCAGCAGCTTGCCAGGGTACAATGAGCAGTTCTTC
CASSLPGYNEQFF
>TRBV28|.|15|TRBJ2-7|.
TGTGCCAGCAAGGGGGGGGTGGCCCACTCCTACGAGCAGTACTTC
CASKGGVAHSYEQYF
>TRBV2|once|15|TRBJ1-5|TRBD1
TGTGCCAGCAGCCCCCGGACAGGCGGAAATCAGCCCCAGCATTTT
CASSPRTGGNQPQHF
>TRBV7-2|few|14|TRBJ2-7|TRBD1
TGTGCCAGCAGCCCGGGACAGGGAAGGGGGGAGCAGTACTTC
CASSPGQGRGEQYF
>TRBV5-1|.|15|TRBJ2-7|TRBD1
TGCGCCAGCAGCTCCGCACAGGGGATAAACTACGAGCAGTACTTC
CASSSAQGINYEQYF
>TRBV6-6|.|15|TRBJ1-1|TRBD1
TGTGCCAGCAGTTGGGAACGTCCGGGACAGGGGGAAGCTTTCTTT
CASSWERPGQGEAFF
>TRBV6-6|.|15|TRBJ2-5|TRBD2
TGTGCCAGCAGTTACCTAGCGGGAGGGCAGGAGACCCAGTACTTC
CASSYLAGGQETQYF
>TRBV11-2|.|15|TRBJ2-7|TRBD2
TGTGCCAGCAGCTTTGGTAGCGGGGGATCCTACGAGCAGTACTTC
CASSFGSGGSYEQYF
>TRBV6-4|.|13|TRBJ1-1|.
TGTGCCAGCAGTGTTGACAGGTACACTGAAGCTTTCTTT
CASSVDRYTEAFF
>TRBV29-1|few|16|TRBJ1-3|.
TGCAGCGCCGTGGGTAGGGAGGGGCGCTGGCGAAACACCATATATTTT
CSAVGREGRWRNTIYF
>TRBV7-9|.|15|TRBJ1-4|TRBD1
TGTGCCAGCAGCTCCGGGGACAGGGGGGAAGAAAAACTGTTTTTT
CASSSGDRGEEKLFF
>TRBV27|.|15|TRBJ2-7|TRBD2
TGTGCCAGCAGTTCCGCGCGGGAGGGCCCCTACGAGCAGTACTTC
CASSSAREGPYEQYF
>TRBV28|.|17|TRBJ1-2|TRBD1
TGTGCCAGCAGTTTGAGGGGGACAGGGCCGCGTAACTATGGCTACACCTTC
CASSLRGTGPRNYGYTF
>TRBV29-1|.|13|TRBJ1-2|TRBD1
TGCAGCGTTTCGGGACAGTTGAGTTATGGCTACACCTTC
CSVSGQLSYGYTF
>TRBV7-2|.|14|TRBJ1-2|TRBD1
TGTGCCAGCAGCTTAGGGACAGGGGGTGGTGGCTACACCTTC
CASSLGTGGGGYTF
>TRBV2|few|13|TRBJ2-1|.
TGTGCCAGCAGTGAGGAGCCCTACAATGAGCAGTTCTTC
CASSEEPYNEQFF
>TRBV5-6|.|15|TRBJ2-6|.
TGTGCCAGCAGCTCGCAGGGTTCCGGGGCCAACGTCCTGACTTTC
CASSSQGSGANVLTF
>TRBV7-2|.|14|TRBJ2-2|.
TGTGCCAGCAGCTTAAGGGTAGGGGCCGGGGAGCTGTTTTTT
CASSLRVGAGELFF
>TRBV28|.|13|TRBJ1-1|.
TGTGCCAGCATCTTCTCCAGGGGCACTGAAGCTTTCTTT
CASIFSRGTEAFF
>TRBV5-5|.|14|TRBJ2-5|.
TGTGCCAGCAGCTTGGGTGGGGGCCGGGAGACCCAGTACTTC
CASSLGGGRETQYF
>TRBV10-2|.|16|TRBJ2-7|.
TGCGCCAGCAGCGAGAACAGTGACAGGATGGTCTACGAGCAGTACTTC
CASSENSDRMVYEQYF
>TRBV4-3|.|14|TRBJ1-2|TRBD1
TGCGCCAGCGGACCCACAGGGGGCGACTATGGCTACACCTTC
CASGPTGGDYGYTF
>TRBV6-1|.|13|TRBJ1-6|.
TGTGCCAGCCACACGGGAAATAATTCACCCCTCCACTTT
CASHTGNNSPLHF
>TRBV28|once|15|TRBJ2-1|TRBD1
TGTGCCAGCAGCCAGGGGGCTCCCTCCTACAATGAGCAGTTCTTC
CASSQGAPSYNEQFF
>TRBV19|.|14|TRBJ2-5|TRBD1
TGTGCCAGTAGTATAGGCGGACAGGGAGAGACCCAGTACTTC
CASSIGGQGETQYF
>TRBV7-2|few|15|TRBJ1-3|.
TGTGCCAGCAGCTTGGCAGGGGCTACTGGAAACACCATATATTTT
CASSLAGATGNTIYF
>TRBV11-3|.|13|TRBJ2-7|TRBD1
TGTGCCAGCAGTGCAGGGGGCAAGTACGAGCAGTACTTC
CASSAGGKYEQYF
>TRBV10-3|.|16|TRBJ2-7|TRBD1
TGTGCCATCAGTGGGAAAAGGACAGGGAGCTCCTACGAGCAGTACTTC
CAISGKRTGSSYEQYF
>TRBV4-1|.|16|TRBJ2-1|.
TGCGCCAGCAGCCAAGGAGAGACAGGAGGATCCAATGAGCAGTTCTTC
CASSQGETGGSNEQFF
>TRBV14|.|14|TRBJ1-2|TRBD1
TGTGCCAGCAGAAAAACGGGACAGGGGACGGGGTACACCTTC
CASRKTGQGTGYTF
>TRBV29-1|.|15|TRBJ1-2|TRBD1
TGCAGCGTTGAAGATCGGTCAGGGGGAGTGTCTGGCTACACCTTC
CSVEDRSGGVSGYTF